The 25 T cell receptor beta chains listed next were all sequenced from one sample in a study of blood T cell repertoires in COVID-19. Assay: immunoSEQ multiplex PCR; the TCRdb copy retains only in-frame clones and omits some. Of around 260,000 clones in the sample, about 80% were seen once. Sequencing was performed on PBMCs or T cells enriched from blood (not recorded which). All receptors come from a man aged 25 to 45 with acute COVID-19.

CDR3 sequence (DNA): TGTGCCAGTAGTCCCGGACAGGGAATGGATCAGCCCCAGCATTTT. Translated, it gives CASSPGQGMDQPQHF. V usage is TRBV19 and J usage is TRBJ1-5; TRBD1 aligns across 8 bases. Trimming cost V 5 bases and J 5 bases; bases outside gene matches: 8. CDR1 and CDR2 (germline): LNHDA, SQIVND (reference sequence). This CDR3 is 15 amino acids long.

The chain combines TRBV5-6 with TRBJ1-6; TRBD1 agrees at 10 bases. V shed 4 bases, J shed 10 bases, and the junction held 8 bases outside the gene matches. The CDR3 sequence is 15 residues long. CDR1 SGHDT and CDR2 YYEEEE come from the germline V gene. CDR3 in amino acids: CASSPETGGNSPLHF. The CDR3, as DNA: TGTGCCAGCAGCCCAGAGACAGGGGGCAACTCACCCCTCCACTTT.

Comment on this clone: A junction boundary mismatches the germline segment, possibly from a read error. The V gene is TRBV5-1, the J gene TRBJ2-5, with a weak D call TRBD1 (6 bases). The CDR3 is 14 amino acids. Germline CDR1 and CDR2: SGHRS and YFSETQ. CDR3 in DNA: TGTGCCAGCAGCTTCGGTGTAACAGGGGAGACCCAGTACTTC. Its translation is CASSFGVTGETQYF.

This clone was recorded only once. CDR3 protein: CAWGSGAGGLNEQFF. In nucleotides, the CDR3 is TGTGCCTGGGGGTCCGGGGCGGGAGGGCTCAATGAGCAGTTCTTC. The chain is built from TRBV30 and TRBJ2-1; 9 bases line up with TRBD2. The CDR3 totals 15 residues. V gave up 5 bases and J gave up 6 bases; unmatched junction bases: 11. Germline values: CDR1 GTSNPN, CDR2 SVGIG (reference sequence).

The chain has TRBV9 and TRBJ2-5; D may be TRBD2 (5 bases). The V gene's germline CDR1 is SGDLS and CDR2 YYNGEE. There are 16 residues in the CDR3. Between the trimmed V and J ends, which lost 3 bases and 9 bases, there was a span of 24 bases. The CDR3 DNA is TGTGCCAGCAGCGAAGACGGACGCCGGGCGACGGAGGCCCAGTACTTC. Translating gives CASSEDGRRATEAQYF.

The CDR3 loop reads CASSLGQGWHEQFF. The DNA for the CDR3 is TGTGCCAGCAGCTTAGGACAGGGTTGGCATGAGCAGTTCTTC. The J gene is TRBJ2-1, the V gene TRBV7-8; 7 bases fit TRBD1. This CDR3 contains 14 residues. V dropped 1 base and J dropped 8; count of bases not matched to a gene: 5. Looked up from germline, CDR1 is SGHVS and CDR2 is FQNEAQ.

V is TRBV5-1 and J is TRBJ2-5; 7 bases are shared with TRBD1. Trimming took 4 bases from V and 2 from J; bases not matched to a gene: 8. This CDR3 has 15 amino acids. Per the germline V gene, CDR1 is SGHRS and CDR2 is YFSETQ. Here the CDR3 reads CASSTGQVLQETQYF. In DNA form, the CDR3 reads TGCGCCAGCAGCACCGGACAGGTACTTCAAGAGACCCAGTACTTC. Complete variable domain (other parts from reference TRBV5-1 and TRBJ2-5): KAGVTQTPRYLIKTRGQQVTLSCSPISGHRSVSWYQQTPGQGLQFLFEYFSETQRNKGNFPGRFSGRQFSNSRSEMNVSTLELGDSALYLCASSTGQVLQETQYFGPGTRLLVL.

The V gene is TRBV7-9, the J gene TRBJ2-3, with D maybe TRBD2 (5 bases). Germline V gives CDR1 SEHNR, CDR2 FQNEAQ (reference sequence). This CDR3 comprises 18 residues. With 5 bases removed from V and 4 bases from J, the gap between germline ends came to 25 bases. The CDR3 protein is CASSPHTSVRETADTQYF. In DNA, the CDR3 is TGTGCCAGCAGCCCGCACACGTCTGTGAGGGAGACCGCAGATACGCAGTATTTT.

The chain recombines TRBV9 with TRBJ2-1, with 7 bases identical to TRBD2. CDR3 length: 15 amino acids. The J segment lost 0 bases and the V segment lost 3 bases, leaving 3 bases of the junction unmatched. Germline V gene sequence: CDR1 SGDLS, CDR2 YYNGEE. DNA of the CDR3: TGTGCCAGCAGCGGTAGCGGGTACTCCTACAATGAGCAGTTCTTC. Its translation: CASSGSGYSYNEQFF.

This clone was seen a single time. The CDR3 protein is CASSPSGTDTQYF. The CDR3 DNA reads as TGCGCCAGCAGCCCCAGCGGCACAGATACGCAGTATTTT. The chain links TRBV5-1 to TRBJ2-3; no reliable D call. The germline V gene has CDR1 SGHRS and CDR2 YFSETQ. The CDR3 totals 13 residues. Trimming stripped 4 bases from V and 1 base from J, with 7 bases between.

The chain carries TRBV12-3 or TRBV12-4 and TRBJ1-1, with D possibly matching TRBD1 (5 bases). The CDR3 runs to 11 residues. The V gene lost 5 bases and the J gene lost 4 bases, with 5 bases spanning the gap. CDR3 region: CASSQGTEAFF. The CDR3 region has the DNA TGTGCCAGCAGTCAGGGCACTGAAGCTTTCTTT.

This clone has just a few counts. The chain couples TRBV19 to TRBJ1-1; TRBD1 might be the D (6 bases). CDR1 is LNHDA and CDR2 is SQIVND in the germline V gene (reference sequence). CDR3 size: 13 residues. V lost 8 bases and J 6 bases, leaving 16 bases between the germline ends. In nucleotides, the CDR3 is TGTGCCAGTGCTACAGGGCGAGCCGCTGAAGCTTTCTTT. It is translated as CASATGRAAEAFF.

V and J are TRBV6-1 and TRBJ2-7, with D possibly matching TRBD1 (5 bases). V lost 1 base and J lost 4, with 8 bases in between. Germline CDR1 MNHNS, CDR2 SASEGT. The CDR3 contains 13 residues. In nucleotides, the CDR3 is TGTGCCAGCAGTGAAGGGGGCCCTTACGAGCAGTACGTC. Translated, it gives CASSEGGPYEQYV.

The V gene is TRBV18, the J gene TRBJ1-6; no clear D. In germline, CDR1 is KGHSH, CDR2 LQKENI. CDR3 length equals 14 residues. The ends were cut back, 3 bases at V and 7 bases at J, with 10 bases in the middle. The CDR3 loop is CASSPLQANSPLHF. DNA for the CDR3: TGTGCCAGCTCACCCCTGCAGGCCAATTCACCCCTCCACTTT.

The chain links TRBV29-1 to TRBJ1-5; no clear D gene. This CDR3 comprises 14 residues. V was cut by 1 base and J by 2 bases, with 9 bases left in between. Germline-derived CDR1 and CDR2 are SQVTM and ANQGSEA. CDR3 protein: CSVEVGSGNQPQHF. The CDR3 region has the DNA TGCAGCGTTGAAGTGGGGAGTGGCAATCAGCCCCAGCATTTT. The full variable domain, its missing parts supplied by reference TRBV29-1 and TRBJ1-5, is SAVISQKPSRDICQRGTSLTIQCQVDSQVTMMFWYRQQPGQSLTLIATANQGSEATYESGFVIDKFPISRPNLTFSTLTVSNMSPEDSSIYLCSVEVGSGNQPQHFGDGTRLSIL.

The chain couples TRBV11-2 to TRBJ1-2; a possible D gene is TRBD1 (5 bases). Trimming removed 1 base from V and 2 bases from J, with 8 bases in between. The CDR3 consists of 14 residues. From germline, CDR1 is SGHAT and CDR2 FQNNGV. CDR3: CASSLGPGNYGYTF. DNA of the CDR3: TGTGCCAGCAGCTTAGGTCCAGGGAACTATGGCTACACCTTC.

The chain uses TRBV5-1 and TRBJ1-4; D remains unclear. V lost 0 bases to trimming and J lost 0 bases, with 12 bases between them. The germline V gene encodes CDR1 SGHRS and CDR2 YFSETQ. The CDR3 totals 17 residues. CDR3 bases: TGCGCCAGCAGCTTGGATCCGGGGTCGGCAACTAATGAAAAACTGTTTTTT. Translation gives CASSLDPGSATNEKLFF.

V is TRBV24-1 and J is TRBJ2-2; possibly TRBD2 for D (6 bases). Germline loops: CDR1 KGHDR, CDR2 SFDVKD. Trimming took off 9 bases at V and 0 bases at J, with 13 bases between the two ends. The CDR3 runs to 15 residues. In nucleotides, the CDR3 is TGTGCCACCGCCCCGGGACTCGCGAACACCGGGGAGCTGTTTTTT. Residues: CATAPGLANTGELFF.

This chain links TRBV9 with TRBJ2-1; TRBD2 agrees at 8 bases. Germline V gene sequence: CDR1 SGDLS, CDR2 YYNGEE. V lost 3 bases, J lost 2 bases, and 4 bases stayed unmatched. CDR3 length: 15 residues. CDR3 protein: CASSARGDPYNEQFF. The CDR3 nucleotides read TGTGCCAGCAGCGCGCGGGGGGACCCCTACAATGAGCAGTTCTTC.

The chain is built from TRBV5-6 and TRBJ2-6; TRBD1 agrees at 10 bases. CDR1 SGHDT and CDR2 YYEEEE come from the germline V gene. The CDR3 consists of 16 residues. V was pared by 9 bases and J by 7 bases, with 13 bases of the junction left unmatched. For the CDR3, the DNA is TGTGCCAAGGTAGAGACAGGGGGCCTAGAAGCCAACGTCCTGACTTTC. It translates to CAKVETGGLEANVLTF.

A few counts support this clone. This chain connects TRBV2 to TRBJ2-7, with D possibly matching TRBD2 (5 bases). Between the trimmed V and J ends, which lost 8 bases and 3 bases, there was a span of 11 bases. CDR3 length equals 12 residues. Germline lookup yields CDR1 SNHLY and CDR2 FYNNEI. The CDR3 sequence is CASLNGNYEQYV. The CDR3, as DNA: TGTGCCAGCTTAAACGGGAACTACGAGCAGTACGTC.

A remark on this clone: A junction end diverges from the germline sequence, so it may reflect a read error. The gene calls are TRBV10-3 and TRBJ1-1; perhaps TRBD1 as D (6 bases). This CDR3 contains 14 residues. Germline CDR1 ENHRY, CDR2 SYGVKD. This chain's CDR3 is CAISDIQGNAEAFF. CDR3 DNA sequence: TGTGCCATCAGCGATATTCAGGGGAACGCTGAAGCTTTCTTT.

This chain connects TRBV20-1 to TRBJ2-1; tentatively, D is TRBD1 (7 bases). The V gene's germline CDR1 is DFQATT and CDR2 SNEGSKA (reference sequence). The CDR3 runs to 14 residues. V lost 3 bases and J lost 6, with 15 bases in between. CDR3 amino acids: CSASFGGGVNEQFF. In DNA form, the CDR3 reads TGCAGTGCTAGTTTCGGAGGGGGCGTCAATGAGCAGTTCTTC.

In the case of this clone: Its ends do not fully match the called genes, so a read error is possible. The chain links TRBV10-1 to TRBJ1-1; a possible D gene is TRBD1 (5 bases). Germline V gene data show CDR1 as WNHNN and CDR2 as SYGVQD (reference sequence). This CDR3 has 13 amino acids. For the CDR3, the DNA is TGCGCCGGCAGAGTGGACAAGAACACTGAAGCTTTCTTT. This gives the protein CAGRVDKNTEAFF.

V is TRBV6-1 and J is TRBJ1-2, with a weak D call TRBD1 (5 bases). Trimming took off 2 bases at V and 3 bases at J, with 19 bases between the two ends. The germline CDR1 and CDR2 sequences are MNHNS and SASEGT. CDR3 length equals 17 residues. In DNA form, the CDR3 reads TGTGCCAGCAGTGAAATAGATCCGGACACGAGACACTATGGCTACACCTTC. Protein sequence: CASSEIDPDTRHYGYTF.